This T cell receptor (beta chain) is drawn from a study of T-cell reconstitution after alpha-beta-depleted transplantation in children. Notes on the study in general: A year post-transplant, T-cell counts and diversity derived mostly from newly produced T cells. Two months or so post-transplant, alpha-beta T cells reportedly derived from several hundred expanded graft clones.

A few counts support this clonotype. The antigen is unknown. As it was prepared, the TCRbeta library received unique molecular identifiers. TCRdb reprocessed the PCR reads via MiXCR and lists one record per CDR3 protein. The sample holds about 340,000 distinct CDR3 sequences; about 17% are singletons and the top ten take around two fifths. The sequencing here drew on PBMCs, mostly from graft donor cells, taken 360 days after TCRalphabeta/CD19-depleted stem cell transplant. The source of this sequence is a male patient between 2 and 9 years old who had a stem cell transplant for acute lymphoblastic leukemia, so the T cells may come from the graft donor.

CDR3 region: CSAREGRTNEKLFF. CDR3 nucleotides: TGCAGTGCTAGGGAGGGCCGGACTAATGAAAAACTGTTTTTT. The genes are TRBV20-1 and TRBJ1-4; D is undetermined. Trimming removed 3 bases at V and 2 bases at J, with 10 bases between. Looked up from germline, CDR1 is DFQATT and CDR2 is SNEGSKA (reference sequence). This CDR3 is built from 14 residues.